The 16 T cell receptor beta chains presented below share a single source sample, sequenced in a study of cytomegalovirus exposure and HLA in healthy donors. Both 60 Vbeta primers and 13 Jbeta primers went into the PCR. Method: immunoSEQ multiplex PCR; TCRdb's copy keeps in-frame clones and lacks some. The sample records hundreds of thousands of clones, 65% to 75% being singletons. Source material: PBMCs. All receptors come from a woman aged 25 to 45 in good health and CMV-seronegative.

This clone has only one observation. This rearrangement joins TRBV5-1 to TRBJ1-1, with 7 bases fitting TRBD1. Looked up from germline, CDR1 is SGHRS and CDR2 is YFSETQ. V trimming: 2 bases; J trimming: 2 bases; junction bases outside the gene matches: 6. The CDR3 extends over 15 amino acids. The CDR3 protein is CASSLNRGTNTEAFF. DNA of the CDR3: TGCGCCAGCAGCTTAAACAGGGGCACCAACACTGAAGCTTTCTTT.

CDR3 DNA sequence: TGTGCCAGCAGCGTAGCCGTAGCGGGATCCTACGAGCAGTACTTC. Encoded protein: CASSVAVAGSYEQYF. The J gene is TRBJ2-7, the V gene TRBV9; 8 bases fit TRBD2. This CDR3 comprises 15 residues. The germline gives CDR1 SGDLS, CDR2 YYNGEE. The ends lost 0 bases at V and 1 base at J; junction bases unmatched: 3. The whole variable domain, filled in from reference TRBV9 and TRBJ2-7, reads DSGVTQTPKHLITATGQRVTLRCSPRSGDLSVYWYQQSLDQGLQFLIQYYNGEERAKGNILERFSAQQFPDLHSELNLSSLELGDSALYFCASSVAVAGSYEQYFGPGTRLTVT.

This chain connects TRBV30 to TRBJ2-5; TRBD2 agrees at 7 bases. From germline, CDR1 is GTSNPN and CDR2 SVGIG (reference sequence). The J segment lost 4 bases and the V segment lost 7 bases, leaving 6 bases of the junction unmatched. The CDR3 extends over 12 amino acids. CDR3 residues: CASAVAGETQYF. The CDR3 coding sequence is TGTGCCTCAGCCGTAGCGGGAGAGACCCAGTACTTC.

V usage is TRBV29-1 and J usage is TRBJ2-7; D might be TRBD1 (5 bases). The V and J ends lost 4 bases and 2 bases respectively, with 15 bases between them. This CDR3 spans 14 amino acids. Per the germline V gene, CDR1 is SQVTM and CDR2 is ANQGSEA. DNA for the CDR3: TGCAGCGTTGTGTCTACCCCAGGGCCCTACGAGCAGTACTTC. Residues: CSVVSTPGPYEQYF.

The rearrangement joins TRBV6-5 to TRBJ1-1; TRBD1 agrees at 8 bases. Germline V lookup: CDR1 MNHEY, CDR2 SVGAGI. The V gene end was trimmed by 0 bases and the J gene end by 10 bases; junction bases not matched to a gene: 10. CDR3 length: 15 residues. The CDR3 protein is CASSYSTGALGPAFF. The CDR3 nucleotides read TGTGCCAGCAGTTACTCGACAGGGGCGTTGGGTCCAGCTTTCTTT.

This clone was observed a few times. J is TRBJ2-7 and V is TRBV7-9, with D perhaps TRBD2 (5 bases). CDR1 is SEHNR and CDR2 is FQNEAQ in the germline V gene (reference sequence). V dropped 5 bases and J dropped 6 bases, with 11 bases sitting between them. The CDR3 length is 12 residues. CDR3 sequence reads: CASSDMRVEQYF. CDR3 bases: TGTGCCAGCAGCGACATGAGGGTCGAGCAGTACTTC. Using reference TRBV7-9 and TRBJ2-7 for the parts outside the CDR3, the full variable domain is DTGVSQNPRHKITKRGQNVTFRCDPISEHNRLYWYRQTLGQGPEFLTYFQNEAQLEKSRLLSDRFSAERPKGSFSTLEIQRTEQGDSAMYLCASSDMRVEQYFGPGTRLTVT.

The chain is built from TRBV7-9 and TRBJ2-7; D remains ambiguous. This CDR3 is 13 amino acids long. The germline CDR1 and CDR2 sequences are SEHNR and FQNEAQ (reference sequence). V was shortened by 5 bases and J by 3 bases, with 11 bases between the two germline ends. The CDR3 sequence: CASSIYPVYEQYF. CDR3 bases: TGTGCCAGCAGCATCTACCCGGTCTACGAGCAGTACTTC.

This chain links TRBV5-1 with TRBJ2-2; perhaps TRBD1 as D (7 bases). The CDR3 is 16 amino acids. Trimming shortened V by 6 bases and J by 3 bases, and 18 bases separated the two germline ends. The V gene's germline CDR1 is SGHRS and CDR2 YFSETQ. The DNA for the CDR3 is TGCGCCAGCAACCGAGGAGGGACAGCCTACACCGGGGAGCTGTTTTTT. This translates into CASNRGGTAYTGELFF.

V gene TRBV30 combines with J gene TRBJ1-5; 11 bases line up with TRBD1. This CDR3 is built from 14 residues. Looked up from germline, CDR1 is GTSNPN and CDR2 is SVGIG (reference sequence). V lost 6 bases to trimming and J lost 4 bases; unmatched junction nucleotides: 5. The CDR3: CACSGTGGNQPQHF. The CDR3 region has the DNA TGTGCCTGTTCCGGGACAGGGGGAAATCAGCCCCAGCATTTT.

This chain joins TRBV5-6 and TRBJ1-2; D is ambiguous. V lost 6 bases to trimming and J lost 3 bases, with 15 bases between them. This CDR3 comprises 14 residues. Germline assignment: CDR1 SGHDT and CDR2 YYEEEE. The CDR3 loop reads CASTGGFRDYGYTF. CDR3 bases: TGTGCCAGCACTGGCGGCTTTCGGGACTATGGCTACACCTTC.

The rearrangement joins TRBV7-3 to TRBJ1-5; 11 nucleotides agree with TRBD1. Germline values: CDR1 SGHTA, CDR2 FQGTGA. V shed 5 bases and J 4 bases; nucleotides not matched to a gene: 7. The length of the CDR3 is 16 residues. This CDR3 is CASSARDRGRNQPQHF. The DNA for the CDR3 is TGTGCCAGCAGCGCCCGGGACAGGGGGAGAAATCAGCCCCAGCATTTT.

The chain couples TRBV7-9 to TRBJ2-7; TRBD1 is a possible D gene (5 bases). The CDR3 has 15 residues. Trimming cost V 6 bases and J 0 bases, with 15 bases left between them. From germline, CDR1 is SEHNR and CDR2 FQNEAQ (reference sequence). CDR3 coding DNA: TGTGCCAGCAGTCCCCAGGGCTTGGGCTCCTACGAGCAGTACTTC. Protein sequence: CASSPQGLGSYEQYF.

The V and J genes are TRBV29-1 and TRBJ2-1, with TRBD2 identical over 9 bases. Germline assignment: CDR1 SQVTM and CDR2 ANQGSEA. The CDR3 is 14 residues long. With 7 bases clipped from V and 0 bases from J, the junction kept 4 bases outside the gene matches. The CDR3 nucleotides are TGCAGCGGCGGGGGGGTAAGCTCCTACAATGAGCAGTTCTTC. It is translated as CSGGGVSSYNEQFF.

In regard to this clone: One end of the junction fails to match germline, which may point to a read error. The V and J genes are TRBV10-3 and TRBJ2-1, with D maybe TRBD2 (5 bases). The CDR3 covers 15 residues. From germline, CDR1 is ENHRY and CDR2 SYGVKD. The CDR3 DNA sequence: TGTGCCATCAGTGAGTCGGTGGACTCTTACAATGAGCAGCTCTTC. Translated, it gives CAISESVDSYNEQLF.

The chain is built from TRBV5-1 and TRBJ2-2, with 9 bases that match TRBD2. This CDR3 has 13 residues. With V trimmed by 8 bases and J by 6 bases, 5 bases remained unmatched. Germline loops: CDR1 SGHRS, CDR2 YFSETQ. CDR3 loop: CASEAGGPGELFF. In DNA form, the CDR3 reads TGCGCCAGTGAAGCGGGGGGCCCCGGGGAGCTGTTTTTT. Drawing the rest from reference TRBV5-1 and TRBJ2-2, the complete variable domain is KAGVTQTPRYLIKTRGQQVTLSCSPISGHRSVSWYQQTPGQGLQFLFEYFSETQRNKGNFPGRFSGRQFSNSRSEMNVSTLELGDSALYLCASEAGGPGELFFGEGSRLTVL.

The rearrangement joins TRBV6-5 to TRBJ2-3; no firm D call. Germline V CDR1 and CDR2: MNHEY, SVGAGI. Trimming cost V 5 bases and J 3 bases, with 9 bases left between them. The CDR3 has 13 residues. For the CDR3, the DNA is TGTGCCAGCAGTGAACTTTTAACAGATACGCAGTATTTT. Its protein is CASSELLTDTQYF.